The source of this T cell receptor beta chain is a study of PD-L1 blockade in urothelial cancer. Overall study context: As for prior chemotherapy regimens, patients had received 0 to 3. Blood samples had a median of approximately 150,000 T cells, 83,000 or so unique TCRs, and clonality roughly 0.074.

The protocol was immunoSEQ multiplex PCR, while the TCRdb copy is restricted to in-frame clones and leaves out a portion. The table has around 110,000 clones, around 93% seen once. The time point here: peripheral blood 6 weeks after treatment start. The patients had locally advanced or metastatic urothelial carcinoma. This CDR3 is 14 amino acids long. In germline, CDR1 is SGHRS, CDR2 YFSETQ. V dropped 4 bases and J dropped 0 bases, with 10 bases sitting between them. Study outcomes and limitations: Patients who had durable benefit saw their tumor-associated blood clones expand more at 3 weeks.

As regards this clone: Antigen unknown.

This chain joins TRBV5-1 and TRBJ1-1; tentative D call: TRBD1 (6 bases). Sequencing used PBMCs, obtained around atezolizumab (anti-PD-L1) treatment. The clonotype originates from a man in his sixties with urothelial cancer. The CDR3 spells CASSPGHMNTEAFF. CDR3 nucleotides: TGCGCCAGCAGCCCGGGACACATGAACACTGAAGCTTTCTTT. The entire variable domain, with the rest obtained from reference TRBV5-1 and TRBJ1-1, is as follows: KAGVTQTPRYLIKTRGQQVTLSCSPISGHRSVSWYQQTPGQGLQFLFEYFSETQRNKGNFPGRFSGRQFSNSRSEMNVSTLELGDSALYLCASSPGHMNTEAFFGQGTRLTVV.